A selection of T cell receptor beta chains follows, all from one sample in a study of shared clonotypes between healthy human individuals. Sequencing was performed with immunoSEQ multiplex PCR; in TCRdb, only in-frame clones are kept and a portion is missing. The data hold about 710,000 clones, with approximately 72% observed a single time. Sample: memory CD4+ T cells sorted from blood. The receptors were sampled from a woman in her twenties or thirties in good health. Each CDR3 is given with its conserved first and last residue. A D gene is named only where the DNA matches it firmly. Clone size, where shown, is once, few, many, or a class for clones that have expanded.

d_call,v_call,clone_size,j_call,cdr3_nt,cdr3_aa
TRBD1,TRBV23-1,NA,TRBJ1-2,TGCGCCAGCAGTCAGAGGGACAGGGGTCGATACTATGGCTACACCTTC,CASSQRDRGRYYGYTF
TRBD1,TRBV19,NA,TRBJ1-2,TGTGCCAGTAGCCACGGGACAGGGAGCTGGGGCTACACCTTC,CASSHGTGSWGYTF
NA,TRBV6-1,NA,TRBJ1-5,TGTGCCAGCAGTGGGGTCACTAGCAATCAGCCCCAGCATTTT,CASSGVTSNQPQHF
TRBD2,TRBV28,NA,TRBJ2-3,TGTGCCAGCAGTTTATCCGCGGCGGGGGACACAGATACGCAGTATTTT,CASSLSAAGDTDTQYF
NA,TRBV2,NA,TRBJ2-1,TGTGCCAGCAGTTGGGACTCTTACAATGAGCAGTTCTTC,CASSWDSYNEQFF
NA,TRBV18,NA,TRBJ2-3,TGTGCCAGCTCCTCGCAAGGAGGGGTCACAGATACGCAGTATTTT,CASSSQGGVTDTQYF
NA,TRBV10-3,NA,TRBJ1-3,TGTGCCATCAGTGAGGAGGTACCTGGAAACACCATATATTTT,CAISEEVPGNTIYF
NA,TRBV4-2,many,TRBJ2-7,TGTGCCAGCAGCCAAGCCCCAGGGGGGCGGGAGGCCGGCCGGCGGTACGAGCAGTACTTC,CASSQAPGGREAGRRYEQYF
NA,TRBV29-1,NA,TRBJ1-2,TGCAGCGTCCCGACCGACAGACACTATGGCTACACCTTC,CSVPTDRHYGYTF
NA,TRBV11-1,NA,TRBJ2-6,TGTGCCAGCAGCTTAATTACCGGGGCCAACGTCCTGACTTTC,CASSLITGANVLTF
NA,TRBV5-1,NA,TRBJ1-1,TGCGCCAGCAGCTTCCGACAGGACTCGGTTACCGACACTGAAGCTTTCTTT,CASSFRQDSVTDTEAFF
TRBD1,TRBV9,NA,TRBJ2-6,TGTGCCAGCAGCGAGAGACAGGGGGCTGGGGCCAACGTCCTGACTTTC,CASSERQGAGANVLTF
NA,TRBV2,many,TRBJ1-5,TGTGCCAGCACCTGGACAGAGACTCAGCCCCAGCATTTT,CASTWTETQPQHF
NA,TRBV23-1,once,TRBJ1-5,TGCGCCAGCAGTCAATCTGGGGCTTCCACTTCATATAGCAATCAGCCCCAGCATTTT,CASSQSGASTSYSNQPQHF
TRBD1,TRBV19,NA,TRBJ2-7,TGTGCCAGTAGTAGAGGGACAGAGTATCCATACGAGCAGTACTTC,CASSRGTEYPYEQYF
TRBD2,TRBV7-9,NA,TRBJ2-7,TGTGCCAGCAGCGGCGGACTAGCGGGAGGTCCAAGCTCCTACGAGCAGTACTTC,CASSGGLAGGPSSYEQYF
NA,TRBV6-4,many,TRBJ2-1,TGTGCCAGCAGTCGAGACGCGAGCTCCTACAATGAGCAGTTCTTC,CASSRDASSYNEQFF
TRBD1,TRBV27,NA,TRBJ1-1,TGTGCCAGCACCCTGGGACAGGGTGGTGAAGCTTTCTTT,CASTLGQGGEAFF
NA,TRBV27,NA,TRBJ1-2,TGTGCCAGCAGTCTTAAGACGCCCCTGACAGGAGGGGTTCGGTATGGCTACACCTTC,CASSLKTPLTGGVRYGYTF
TRBD1,TRBV18,once,TRBJ2-7,TGTGCCAGCTCCCCGCGGGCAGGGGGACACTACGAGCAGTACTTC,CASSPRAGGHYEQYF
NA,TRBV7-2,once,TRBJ1-3,TGTGCCAGCACCCACAGGGTCCGGAACACCATATATTTT,CASTHRVRNTIYF
NA,TRBV6-5,NA,TRBJ2-7,TGTGCCGCAGGCGAAGCGGAGGGGGGCTACGAGCAGTACTTC,CAAGEAEGGYEQYF
NA,TRBV11-3,NA,TRBJ2-5,TGTGCCAGCAGCCGAGGCGGGGGCGAGGAGACCCAGTACTTC,CASSRGGGEETQYF
NA,TRBV18,few,TRBJ2-7,TGTGCCAGCTCACCCGGGACAAAGTCCTACGAGCAGTACTTC,CASSPGTKSYEQYF
TRBD2,TRBV27,NA,TRBJ2-1,TGTGCCAGCTCCGGAGGTCATGGTAGCGGGAGCGATGAGCAGTTCTTC,CASSGGHGSGSDEQFF
NA,TRBV18,NA,TRBJ2-3,TGTGCCAGCTCACAGGCTAACACAGATACGCAGTATTTT,CASSQANTDTQYF
NA,TRBV5-1,few,TRBJ2-1,TGCGCCAGCAGCTTGGCCTCTGCTGGGTACAATGAGCAGTTCTTC,CASSLASAGYNEQFF